This is a list of T cell receptor beta chains from one sample in a study of T-cell reconstitution after alpha-beta-depleted transplantation in children. TCRdb processed the PCR reads anew with MiXCR; each CDR3 protein has one entry. The sample includes about 900,000 distinct CDR3 sequences, about 29% of them seen just once. Here the sequenced sample was PBMCs, mostly from graft donor cells, taken 360 days after TCRalphabeta/CD19-depleted stem cell transplant. These receptors were collected from a boy less than two years old who had a stem cell transplant for SCID, so the T cells may come from the graft donor. CDR3s include the opening cysteine and the closing phenylalanine or tryptophan. The order of the fields is J gene, V gene, D gene, clone size, CDR3 protein, CDR3 DNA. The D gene is left open where the match is weak. The size field is filled for only some rows; it gives once, few, many or a size class.

TRBJ2-3 TRBV12-3/TRBV12-4 TRBD1 NA CASTTTGVWQYF TGTGCCAGCACTACGACAGGGGTTTGGCAGTATTTT
TRBJ2-6 TRBV28 TRBD1 few CASSSAGTGNPSGANVLTF TGTGCCAGCAGTTCCGCGGGGACAGGCAATCCCTCTGGGGCCAACGTCCTGACTTTC
TRBJ1-1 TRBV4-2 NA NA CASSQDTRGIWNTEAFF TGTGCCAGCAGCCAAGATACCAGAGGAATTTGGAACACTGAAGCTTTCTTT
TRBJ2-1 TRBV11-2 TRBD2 few CASSLLAGAVYNEQFF TGTGCCAGCAGCTTGCTAGCGGGGGCCGTATACAATGAGCAGTTCTTC
TRBJ1-1 TRBV9 NA few CASSVVNRYTEAFF TGTGCCAGCAGCGTAGTAAACAGGTACACTGAAGCTTTCTTT
TRBJ2-7 TRBV4-1 TRBD1 NA CASSEEVGGAGFGSYEQYF TGCGCCAGCAGCGAAGAGGTAGGGGGCGCGGGTTTCGGCTCCTACGAGCAGTACTTC
TRBJ2-7 TRBV20-1 TRBD1 NA CSATRPGQGISYEQYF TGCAGTGCTACCCGCCCGGGACAGGGAATCTCCTACGAGCAGTACTTC
TRBJ1-2 TRBV7-9 TRBD1 NA CASSPETGAGGYTF TGTGCCAGCAGCCCGGAGACAGGGGCGGGTGGCTACACCTTC
TRBJ2-6 TRBV5-7 NA NA CASSVRRGLSGANVLTF TGTGCCAGCAGCGTTAGGCGCGGGCTCTCTGGGGCCAACGTCCTGACTTTC
TRBJ1-2 TRBV10-3 NA few CAISQDIPRSTNYGYTF TGTGCCATCAGCCAGGACATTCCCCGGAGTACTAACTATGGCTACACCTTC
TRBJ2-7 TRBV5-1 NA NA CASSLIAFSYEQYF TGCGCCAGCAGCTTGATAGCCTTCTCCTACGAGCAGTACTTC
TRBJ2-1 TRBV9 NA few CASSPQPRDTGNEQFF TGTGCCAGCAGCCCCCAGCCCCGCGACACCGGCAATGAGCAGTTCTTC
TRBJ2-4 TRBV6-5 TRBD2 NA CASSSGTSGGKNIQYF TGTGCCAGCAGTTCCGGGACTAGCGGGGGAAAAAACATTCAGTACTTC
TRBJ1-1 TRBV7-6 NA few CASAPVIGMNTEAFF TGTGCCAGCGCCCCGGTAATAGGCATGAACACTGAAGCTTTCTTT
TRBJ2-3 TRBV5-1 TRBD1 few CASSFRGPDSTDTQYF TGCGCCAGCAGCTTCAGGGGGCCGGATAGCACAGATACGCAGTATTTT
TRBJ2-5 TRBV20-1 NA NA CSAPKGEETQYF TGCAGTGCCCCCAAAGGGGAAGAGACCCAGTACTTC
TRBJ2-1 TRBV4-3 NA NA CASSQDWRGGVNEQFF TGCGCCAGCAGCCAAGATTGGAGGGGGGGCGTCAATGAGCAGTTCTTC
TRBJ1-2 TRBV29-1 TRBD1 NA CSVERQGAQAFRGYTF TGCAGCGTTGAAAGGCAGGGGGCGCAGGCCTTCCGAGGCTACACCTTC
TRBJ1-1 TRBV7-3 NA NA CASSLGGGRVAEAFF TGTGCCAGCAGCTTAGGCGGGGGGCGCGTTGCTGAAGCTTTCTTT
TRBJ1-5 TRBV12-3/TRBV12-4 NA few CASSIDGTYSNQPQHF TGTGCCAGCAGTATCGACGGGACGTATAGCAATCAGCCCCAGCATTTT
TRBJ2-3 TRBV20-1 TRBD2 NA CSARTSGLSTDTQYF TGCAGTGCTAGGACTAGCGGCCTTAGCACAGATACGCAGTATTTT
TRBJ2-7 TRBV7-9 TRBD2 NA CASSLSFRGDPYEQYF TGTGCCAGCAGCCTTTCTTTTCGGGGGGACCCCTACGAGCAGTACTTC
TRBJ2-7 TRBV14 NA few CASSPYSSYEQYF TGTGCCAGCAGCCCCTACAGCTCCTACGAGCAGTACTTC
TRBJ1-4 TRBV2 TRBD1 few CASTQGLFGTAIDYEKLFF TGTGCCAGCACCCAAGGGCTTTTTGGGACAGCTATCGATTATGAAAAACTGTTTTTT
TRBJ2-3 TRBV11-2 TRBD1 NA CASSLDPIGWTGPTDTQYF TGTGCCAGCAGCTTAGACCCGATAGGGTGGACAGGACCCACAGATACGCAGTATTTT
TRBJ2-7 TRBV18 NA NA CASSPRRVYEQYF TGTGCCAGCTCACCTAGAAGGGTCTACGAGCAGTACTTC
TRBJ2-3 TRBV5-4 TRBD2 few CASSSLAGGITQYF TGTGCCAGCAGCTCCCTAGCGGGGGGGATTACGCAGTATTTT
TRBJ2-3 TRBV5-5 NA NA CASASQIRGRGDTQYF TGTGCCAGCGCCAGTCAGATTAGAGGGCGTGGAGATACGCAGTATTTT
TRBJ2-3 TRBV15 NA NA CATSRDTRGGASTDTQYF TGTGCCACCAGCAGAGATACGCGAGGGGGGGCCAGCACAGATACGCAGTATTTT
TRBJ2-3 TRBV12-3/TRBV12-4 NA few CASSLLGEDTQYF TGTGCCAGCAGTTTATTGGGGGAAGATACGCAGTATTTT
TRBJ2-7 TRBV20-1 NA few CSATDKFYEQYF TGCAGTGCTACGGACAAGTTCTACGAGCAGTACTTC
TRBJ2-5 TRBV5-1 TRBD2 NA CASSRGEQDQETQYF TGCGCCAGCAGCCGGGGGGAACAGGACCAAGAGACCCAGTACTTC
TRBJ2-2 TRBV5-1 TRBD1 NA CASSLSRDRGANTGELFF TGCGCCAGCAGCCTATCCCGGGACAGGGGGGCGAACACCGGGGAGCTGTTTTTT
TRBJ2-1 TRBV4-2 NA NA CASRGAGTYNEQFF TGTGCCAGCAGGGGAGCGGGGACATACAATGAGCAGTTCTTC
TRBJ2-7 TRBV5-1 NA NA CASSLGSQAGASSYEQYF TGCGCCAGCAGCTTGGGATCCCAGGCGGGTGCCAGCTCCTACGAGCAGTACTTC
TRBJ2-5 TRBV5-6 NA many CASSLWDLETQYF TGTGCCAGCAGCTTGTGGGACCTAGAGACCCAGTACTTC
TRBJ2-1 TRBV19 TRBD1 NA CASSTLQGGRNEQFF TGTGCCAGTAGTACCCTACAGGGGGGTAGGAATGAGCAGTTCTTC
TRBJ2-5 TRBV20-1 TRBD1 NA CSARVMAGGEQETQYF TGCAGTGCTAGAGTAATGGCAGGGGGCGAACAAGAGACCCAGTACTTC
TRBJ2-3 TRBV9 TRBD2 few CASSTTSGDLTDTQYF TGTGCCAGCAGCACGACTAGCGGGGATCTCACAGATACGCAGTATTTT
TRBJ2-1 TRBV20-1 TRBD2 NA CSARNLAGYNEQFF TGCAGTGCTAGAAACCTAGCGGGCTACAATGAGCAGTTCTTC